What follows is one TCR beta chain and its context. Its cognate antigen has yet to be identified. Per-base quality was not reported, and no clone a single base away is much larger than it. This sample was included in a study of blood T cell repertoires in COVID-19 (dated by TCRdb to about 2020). Describing the broader study: Samples covering the acute and convalescent phases of COVID-19 were provided by collaborators in the United States, Italy and Spain. The samples were drawn from two sources: the first 160 participants of the ongoing ImmuneRACE study, and over 950 subjects contributed by 6 global collaborators. Sample metadata almost always included a de-identified subject ID, COVID-19 status, age in years and sex. The dataset comprised deeply sampled blood TCRbeta repertoires from subjects exposed to, actively infected with, or recovered from COVID-19. The material from the prospective study consisted of cDNA or gDNA derived from T cells, B-cell-depleted T cells, or PBMCs. The repertoires were made available in a free public database intended to serve as a resource for research on the immune response to SARS-CoV-2. HLA class I and class II types, where available, came from metadata supplied by the sample provider rather than from assay-based typing. Paper-wide results and their limitations: How much clinical and demographic metadata was included differed by source and by participant, and the metadata was provided uncurated.

Enrolling through a virtual design, the prospective study's participants ranged in age from roughly 18 to 90 years and lived across some 22 United States geographic areas. Cohort assignment in the prospective study relied on participant-reported clinical history from a screening survey and a study questionnaire. Exposed participants had been in contact, within 2 weeks of entering the study, with a person who had a PCR-confirmed or clinician-diagnosed case of COVID-19. In the prospective study, mobile phlebotomists collected whole blood, serum and a nasopharyngeal or oropharyngeal swab from each participant. Participants in the prospective study had the option to provide additional blood draws and questionnaires over a roughly two-month period. Prospective study blood samples were shipped either frozen or at room temperature before DNA extraction. The immunoSEQ Assay, a bias-controlled multiplex PCR, was used to amplify TCRbeta CDR3 regions from genomic DNA. As for how the authors treated the data: The number of nucleated cells in each sample was estimated by amplification of reference gene primers within the assay. To quantify the absolute abundance of each unique TCRbeta CDR3 rearrangement, sequence reads were collapsed and filtered. For each sample, productive Simpson clonality was calculated as the square root of Simpson's diversity index across productive rearrangements. TCRdb provides this immuneACCESS table in a form limited to in-frame rearrangements. Some clones are lacking; in checked studies, under half of them reflect an unresolved V gene, and why the rest are absent is not known. V and J calls and clone size are given by that table; D and trimming were obtained from the DNA. This sample holds around 220,000 clones; around 87% were observed only once. Around 15% of the sample rests with the top ten.

V sheds 6 bases and J sheds 5 bases, leaving 22 bases between their ends. Spanning cysteine to phenylalanine, the CDR3 consists of 16 amino acids. Only the CDR3 part of the read is kept: 48 bases, read in frame from the first base. The germline V gene yields KGHSH for CDR1 and LQKENI for CDR2. The chain uses TRBV18 and TRBJ1-2, and TRBD1 may be the D gene, going by 5 matching bases. Material for sequencing was PBMCs or T cells enriched from blood (not recorded which). The sequence was collected from a man younger than 40 who had been exposed to COVID-19. The nucleotide sequence is TGTGCCAGCTCCCCCGAGCCAGGGAAGATCGGGTATGGCTACACCTTC. Its coded protein is CASSPEPGKIGYGYTF.